A single T cell receptor (beta chain) is shown here with its context. This sample stems from a study of blood T cell repertoires in COVID-19. As for the study in general: PBMCs, B-cell-depleted T cells, or T cells were the source of the cDNA or gDNA that made up the material.

The V and J ends lost 5 bases and 2 bases, in that order; junction bases with no gene match: 3. CDR3 length: 15 residues. Germline CDR1 and CDR2: SGHRS and YFSETQ. Sequenced by immunoSEQ multiplex PCR; TCRdb stores in-frame clones only, minus some. Of about 180,000 clones in the sample, under 85% were seen once. Seattle-derived patients entered the study during active infection and were followed longitudinally. The V call is TRBV5-1, the J call TRBJ1-3, with 11 positions matching TRBD1. Sequenced input: peripheral blood. This sequence was found in a woman in her 70s with COVID-19, enrolled during active disease. In DNA, the CDR3 is TGCGCCAGCAGTTGGGGACAGGGGGCTGGAAACACCATATATTTT. Its protein is CASSWGQGAGNTIYF.